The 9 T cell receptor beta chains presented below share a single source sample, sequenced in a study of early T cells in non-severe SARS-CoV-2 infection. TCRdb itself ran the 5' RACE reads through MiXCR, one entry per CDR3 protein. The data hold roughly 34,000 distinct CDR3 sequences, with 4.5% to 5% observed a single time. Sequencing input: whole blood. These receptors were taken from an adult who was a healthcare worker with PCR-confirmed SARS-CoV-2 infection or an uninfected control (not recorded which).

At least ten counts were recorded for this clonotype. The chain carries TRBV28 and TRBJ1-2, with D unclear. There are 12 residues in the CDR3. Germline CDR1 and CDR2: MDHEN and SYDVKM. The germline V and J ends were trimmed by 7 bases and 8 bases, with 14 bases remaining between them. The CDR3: CASKINWRGYTF. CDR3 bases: TGTGCCAGCAAGATAAACTGGCGGGGCTACACCTTC.

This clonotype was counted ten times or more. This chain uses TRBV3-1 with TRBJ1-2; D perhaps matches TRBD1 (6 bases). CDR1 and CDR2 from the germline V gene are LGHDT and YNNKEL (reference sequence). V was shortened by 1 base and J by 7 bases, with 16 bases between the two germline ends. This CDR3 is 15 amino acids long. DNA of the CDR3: TGTGCCAGCAGCCAAGGCGGGACATGGGGTAGTGGCTACACCTTC. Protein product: CASSQGGTWGSGYTF.

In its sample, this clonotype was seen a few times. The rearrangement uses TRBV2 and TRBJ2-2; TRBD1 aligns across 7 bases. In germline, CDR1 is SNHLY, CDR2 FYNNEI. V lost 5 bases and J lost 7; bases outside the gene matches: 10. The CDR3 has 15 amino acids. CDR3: CASSSKGAPGGELFF. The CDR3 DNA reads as TGTGCCAGCAGTTCGAAGGGGGCGCCGGGCGGGGAGCTGTTTTTT.

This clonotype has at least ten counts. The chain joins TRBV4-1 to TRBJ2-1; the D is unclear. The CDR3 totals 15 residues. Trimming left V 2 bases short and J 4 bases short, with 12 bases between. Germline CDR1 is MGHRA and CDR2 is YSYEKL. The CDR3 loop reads CASSQWPDRYNEQFF. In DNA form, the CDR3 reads TGCGCCAGCAGCCAATGGCCAGATCGATACAATGAGCAGTTCTTC.

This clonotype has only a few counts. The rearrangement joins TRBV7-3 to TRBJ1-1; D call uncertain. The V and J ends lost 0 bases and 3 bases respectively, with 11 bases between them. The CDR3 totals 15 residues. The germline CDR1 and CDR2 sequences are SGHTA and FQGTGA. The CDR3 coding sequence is TGTGCCAGCAGCTTAACGTCGGCAGTGGACACTGAAGCTTTCTTT. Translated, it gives CASSLTSAVDTEAFF.

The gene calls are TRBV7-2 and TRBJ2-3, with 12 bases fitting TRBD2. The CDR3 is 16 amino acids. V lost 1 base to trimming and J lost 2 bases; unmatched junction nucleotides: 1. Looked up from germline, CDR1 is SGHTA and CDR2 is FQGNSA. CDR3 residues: CASSLGTSGDTDTQYF. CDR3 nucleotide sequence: TGTGCCAGCAGCTTAGGGACTAGCGGGGACACAGATACGCAGTATTTT.

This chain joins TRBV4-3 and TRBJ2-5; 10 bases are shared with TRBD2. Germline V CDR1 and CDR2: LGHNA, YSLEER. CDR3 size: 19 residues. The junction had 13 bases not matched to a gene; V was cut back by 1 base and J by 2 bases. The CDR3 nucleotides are TGCGCCAGCAGCCAAGGAGGAGCGGGGGGGCGATCACTACAAGAGACCCAGTACTTC. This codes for CASSQGGAGGRSLQETQYF.

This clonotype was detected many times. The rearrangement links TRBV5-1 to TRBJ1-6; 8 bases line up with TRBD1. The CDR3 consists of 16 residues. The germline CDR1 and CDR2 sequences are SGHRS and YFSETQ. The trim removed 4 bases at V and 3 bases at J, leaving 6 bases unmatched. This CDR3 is CASSQMTGDYNSPLHF. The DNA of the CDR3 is TGCGCCAGCAGCCAGATGACAGGGGACTATAATTCACCCCTCCACTTT.

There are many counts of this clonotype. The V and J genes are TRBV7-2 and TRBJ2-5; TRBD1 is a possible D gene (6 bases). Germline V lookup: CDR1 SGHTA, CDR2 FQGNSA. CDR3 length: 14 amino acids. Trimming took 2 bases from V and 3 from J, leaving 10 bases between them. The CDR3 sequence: CASSLWGHEETQYF. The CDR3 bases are TGTGCCAGCAGCTTATGGGGACATGAAGAGACCCAGTACTTC.